Presented here are 10 T cell receptor beta chains from one specimen sequenced in a study of T cell responses to AZD1222 COVID-19 vaccine. Assay: immunoSEQ multiplex PCR; the TCRdb copy retains only in-frame clones and omits some. The repertoire has about 120,000 clones, around 90% of them found once; the top ten carry about 2.5%. Sequencing was performed on peripheral blood, taken 28 days after the second AZD1222 dose. These receptors were collected from an adult who received the AZD1222 COVID-19 vaccine.

This chain connects TRBV19 to TRBJ1-5, with D unresolved. Germline V lookup: CDR1 LNHDA, CDR2 SQIVND (reference sequence). V lost 6 bases, J lost 4 bases, and 13 bases lay in between. CDR3 length: 14 residues. The CDR3 here is CASSPSQDNQPQHF. The CDR3 DNA sequence: TGTGCCAGTAGCCCTTCTCAGGATAATCAGCCCCAGCATTTT.

V gene TRBV2 combines with J gene TRBJ1-1; D ambiguous. The CDR3 extends over 12 amino acids. Germline V lookup: CDR1 SNHLY, CDR2 FYNNEI. Deletions cut 2 bases from V and 7 bases from J, with 8 bases between. CDR3 loop: CASSEQTGEAFF. The CDR3 bases are TGTGCCAGCAGTGAACAGACGGGTGAAGCTTTCTTT.

Only one count was recorded for this clone. J is TRBJ1-1 and V is TRBV7-2; no clear D. Germline CDR1 reads SGHTA; CDR2 reads FQGNSA. The CDR3 is 14 amino acids. V was pared by 1 base and J by 4 bases, with 10 bases between. The CDR3 DNA reads TGTGCCAGCAGCTTAGGCCTATTGGGCACTGAAGCTTTCTTT. This encodes CASSLGLLGTEAFF.

V usage is TRBV6-5 and J usage is TRBJ1-2; D gene ambiguous. The V and J ends lost 6 bases and 4 bases respectively, with 15 bases between them. This CDR3 region has 14 residues. Per the germline V gene, CDR1 is MNHEY and CDR2 is SVGAGI. The CDR3 DNA sequence: TGTGCCAGCAGATCCTTTTGGCAGACCTATGGCTACACCTTC. It encodes CASRSFWQTYGYTF.

The chain has TRBV5-1 and TRBJ2-7, with D uncertain. CDR1 is SGHRS and CDR2 is YFSETQ in the germline V gene. Deletions cut 0 bases from V and 6 bases from J, with 10 bases between. The CDR3 is made up of 13 amino acids. CDR3 in amino acids: CASSLGQDTEQYF. The CDR3 DNA reads as TGCGCCAGCAGCTTGGGCCAGGATACCGAGCAGTACTTC.

V usage is TRBV6-5 and J usage is TRBJ1-1; D remains unclear. The CDR3 consists of 13 residues. V shed 7 bases and J shed 4 bases, with 13 bases lying between them. The germline V gene encodes CDR1 MNHEY and CDR2 SVGAGI. The CDR3 sequence is CASMSGASTEAFF. Here the CDR3 DNA reads TGTGCCAGCATGTCGGGAGCCAGCACTGAAGCTTTCTTT.

The sample holds one count of this clone. The chain recombines TRBV3-1 (or the pseudogene TRBV3-2) with TRBJ2-7; 8 bases map to TRBD2. Germline CDR1 LGHDT, CDR2 YNNKEL (reference sequence). The CDR3 is 15 residues long. V lost 4 bases and J lost 3; bases outside the gene matches: 8. As DNA, the CDR3 is TGTGCCAGCAGCCGCGGGGGGCAGGGCCTCTACGAGCAGTACTTC. Its protein is CASSRGGQGLYEQYF.

The chain uses TRBV7-2 and TRBJ1-1; TRBD1 matches 8 bases. J lost 7 bases, V lost 5 bases, and 6 bases had no gene match. The germline CDR1 and CDR2 sequences are SGHTA and FQGNSA. This CDR3 is built from 13 residues. DNA of the CDR3: TGTGCCAGCAGCCGGGACAGGCGGATTGAAGCTTTCTTT. This gives the protein CASSRDRRIEAFF.

The J gene is TRBJ2-7, the V gene TRBV18, with D uncertain. This CDR3 comprises 13 residues. V was clipped by 4 bases and J by 2 bases, with 9 bases between them. Per germline, CDR1 KGHSH and CDR2 LQKENI. This chain's CDR3 is CASSQGSAYEQYF. The CDR3 DNA is TGTGCCAGCTCACAGGGCAGCGCCTACGAGCAGTACTTC.

The gene calls are TRBV7-2 and TRBJ2-3; 11 positions match TRBD2. The CDR3 covers 13 residues. Per germline, CDR1 SGHTA and CDR2 FQGNSA. The junction had 6 bases not matched to a gene; V was cut back by 2 bases and J by 14 bases. The CDR3 loop reads CASSLSLAGGLYF. CDR3 in DNA: TGTGCCAGCAGCTTAAGTCTAGCGGGGGGCTTGTATTTT.